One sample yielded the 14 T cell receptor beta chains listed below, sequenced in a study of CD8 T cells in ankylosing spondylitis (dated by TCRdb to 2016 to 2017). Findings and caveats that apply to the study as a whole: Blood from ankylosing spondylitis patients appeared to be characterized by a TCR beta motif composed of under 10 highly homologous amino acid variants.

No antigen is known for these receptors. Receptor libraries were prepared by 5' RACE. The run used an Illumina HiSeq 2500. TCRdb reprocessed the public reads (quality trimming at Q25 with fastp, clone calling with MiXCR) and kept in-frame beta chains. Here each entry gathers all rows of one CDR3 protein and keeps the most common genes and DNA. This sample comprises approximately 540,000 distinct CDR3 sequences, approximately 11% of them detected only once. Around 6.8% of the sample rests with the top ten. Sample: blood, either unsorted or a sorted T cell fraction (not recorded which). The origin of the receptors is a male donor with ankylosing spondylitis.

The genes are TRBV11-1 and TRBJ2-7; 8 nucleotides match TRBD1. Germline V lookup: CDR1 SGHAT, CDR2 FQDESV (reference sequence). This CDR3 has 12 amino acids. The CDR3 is CAGSRGTGPEYV. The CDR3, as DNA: TGTGCCGGCAGCAGAGGGACAGGACCAGAGTACGTC.

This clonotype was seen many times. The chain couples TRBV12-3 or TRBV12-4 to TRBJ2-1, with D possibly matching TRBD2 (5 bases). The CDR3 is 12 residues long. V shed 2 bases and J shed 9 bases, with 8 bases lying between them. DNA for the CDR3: TGTGCCAGCAGTTTAACGAGGGTTGAGCAGTTCTTC. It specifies CASSLTRVEQFF.

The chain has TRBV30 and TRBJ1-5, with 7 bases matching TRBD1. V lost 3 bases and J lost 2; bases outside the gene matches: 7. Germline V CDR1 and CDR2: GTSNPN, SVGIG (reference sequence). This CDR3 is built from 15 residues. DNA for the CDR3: TGTGCCTGGAGCTTCGGGACAGACGGCAATCAGCCCCAGCATTTT. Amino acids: CAWSFGTDGNQPQHF.

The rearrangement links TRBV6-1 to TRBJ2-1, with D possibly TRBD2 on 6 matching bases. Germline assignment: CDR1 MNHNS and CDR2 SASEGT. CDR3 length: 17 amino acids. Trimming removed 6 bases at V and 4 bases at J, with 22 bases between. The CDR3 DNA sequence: TGTGCCAGCAGAAAATTTCACGGGACTCCCGATTACAATGAGCAGTTCTTC. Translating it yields CASRKFHGTPDYNEQFF.

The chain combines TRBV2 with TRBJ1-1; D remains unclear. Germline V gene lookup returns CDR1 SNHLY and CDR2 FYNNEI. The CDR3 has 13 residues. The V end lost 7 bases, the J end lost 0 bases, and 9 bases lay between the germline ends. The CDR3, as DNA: TGTGCCAGCAAAGTGGGATTGAACACTGAAGCTTTCTTT. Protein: CASKVGLNTEAFF.

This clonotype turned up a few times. Here the CDR3 reads CASIKGQWNTEAFF. The CDR3 bases are TGTGCCAGCATAAAAGGACAGTGGAACACTGAAGCTTTCTTT. The V gene is TRBV2, the J gene TRBJ1-1; D is perhaps TRBD1 (6 bases). The length of the CDR3 is 14 residues. The V gene lost 7 bases and the J gene lost 1 base, with 13 bases spanning the gap. The germline gives CDR1 SNHLY, CDR2 FYNNEI.

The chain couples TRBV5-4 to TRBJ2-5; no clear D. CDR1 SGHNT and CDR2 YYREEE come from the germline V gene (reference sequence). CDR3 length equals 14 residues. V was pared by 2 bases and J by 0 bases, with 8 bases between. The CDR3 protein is CASSLTEYQETQYF. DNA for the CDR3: TGTGCCAGCAGCTTAACGGAATACCAAGAGACCCAGTACTTC.

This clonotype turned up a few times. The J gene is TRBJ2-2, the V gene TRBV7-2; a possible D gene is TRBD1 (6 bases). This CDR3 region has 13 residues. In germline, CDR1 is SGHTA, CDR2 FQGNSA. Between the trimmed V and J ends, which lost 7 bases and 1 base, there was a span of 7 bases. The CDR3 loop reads CASKGENTGELFF. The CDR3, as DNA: TGTGCCAGCAAGGGGGAGAACACCGGGGAGCTGTTTTTT.

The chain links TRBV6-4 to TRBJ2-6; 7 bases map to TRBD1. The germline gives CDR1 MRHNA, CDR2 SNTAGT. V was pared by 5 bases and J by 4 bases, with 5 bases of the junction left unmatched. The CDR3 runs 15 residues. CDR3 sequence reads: CASSPGQAGANVLTF. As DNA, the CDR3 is TGTGCCAGCAGTCCCGGACAGGCCGGGGCCAACGTCCTGACTTTC.

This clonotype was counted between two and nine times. The CDR3 coding sequence is TGTGCCAGCAGCCTCACACCCTATAATTCACCCCTCCACTTT. It specifies CASSLTPYNSPLHF. The chain is built from TRBV9 and TRBJ1-6; D unresolved. Germline loops: CDR1 SGDLS, CDR2 YYNGEE. The CDR3 consists of 14 residues. The germline V and J ends were trimmed by 4 bases and 2 bases, with 7 bases remaining between them.

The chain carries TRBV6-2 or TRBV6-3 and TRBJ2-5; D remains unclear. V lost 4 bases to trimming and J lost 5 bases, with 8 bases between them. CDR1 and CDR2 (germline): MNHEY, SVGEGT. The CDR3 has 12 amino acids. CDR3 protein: CASSFQAETQYF. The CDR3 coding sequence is TGTGCCAGCAGTTTTCAGGCGGAGACCCAGTACTTC.

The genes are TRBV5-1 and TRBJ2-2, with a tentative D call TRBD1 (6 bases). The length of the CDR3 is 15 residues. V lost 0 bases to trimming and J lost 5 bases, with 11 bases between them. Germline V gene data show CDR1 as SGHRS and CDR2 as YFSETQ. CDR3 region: CASSLESGETGELFF. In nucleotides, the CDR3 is TGCGCCAGCAGCTTGGAGTCAGGGGAAACCGGGGAGCTGTTTTTT.

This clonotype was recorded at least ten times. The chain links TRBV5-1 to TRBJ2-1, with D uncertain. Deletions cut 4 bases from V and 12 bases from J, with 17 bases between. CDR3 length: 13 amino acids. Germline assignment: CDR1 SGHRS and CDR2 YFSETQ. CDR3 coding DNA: TGCGCCAGCAGCCCTCTGACACGTTTATGGCAGTTCTTC. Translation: CASSPLTRLWQFF.

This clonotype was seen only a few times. The CDR3 loop is CASSQKQGDYEQYF. The CDR3 DNA reads as TGTGCCAGCAGCCAAAAACAGGGGGACTACGAGCAGTACTTC. The rearrangement joins TRBV7-9 to TRBJ2-7, with 8 positions matching TRBD1. V gave up 5 bases and J gave up 3 bases; unmatched junction bases: 6. Germline assignment: CDR1 SEHNR and CDR2 FQNEAQ (reference sequence). This CDR3 is 14 amino acids long.